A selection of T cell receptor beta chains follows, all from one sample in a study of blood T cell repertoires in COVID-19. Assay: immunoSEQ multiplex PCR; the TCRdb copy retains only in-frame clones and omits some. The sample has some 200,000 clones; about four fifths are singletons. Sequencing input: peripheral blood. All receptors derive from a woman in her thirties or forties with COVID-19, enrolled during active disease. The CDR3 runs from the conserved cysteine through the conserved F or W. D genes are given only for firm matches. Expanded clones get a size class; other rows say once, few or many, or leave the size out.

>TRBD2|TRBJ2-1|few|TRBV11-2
CASRLGSGDEQFF
TGTGCCAGCAGGCTGGGCAGCGGGGATGAGCAGTTCTTC
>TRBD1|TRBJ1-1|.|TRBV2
CASSQGGLTEAFF
TGTGCCAGCAGTCAGGGGGGTCTCACTGAAGCTTTCTTT
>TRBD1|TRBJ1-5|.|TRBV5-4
CASSEQGTSNQPQHF
TGTGCCAGCAGTGAACAGGGGACCAGCAATCAGCCCCAGCATTTT
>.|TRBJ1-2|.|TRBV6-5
CASSYKGRDGYTF
TGTGCCAGCAGTTACAAAGGCAGGGATGGCTACACCTTC
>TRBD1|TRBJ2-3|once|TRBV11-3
CASSSGQGEDTQYF
TGTGCCAGCAGCTCGGGACAGGGGGAAGATACGCAGTATTTT
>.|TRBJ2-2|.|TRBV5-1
CASIERRHRVTGELFF
TGCGCCAGCATCGAGAGGCGCCATCGTGTCACCGGGGAGCTGTTTTTT
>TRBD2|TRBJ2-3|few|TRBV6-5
CATRASGAGTDTQYF
TGTGCCACCCGGGCGAGCGGGGCCGGCACAGATACGCAGTATTTT
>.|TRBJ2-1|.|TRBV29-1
CSAGFASSYNEQFF
TGCAGCGCTGGTTTTGCCAGTTCCTACAATGAGCAGTTCTTC
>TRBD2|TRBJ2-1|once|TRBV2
CASGGSSYNEQFF
TGTGCCAGCGGCGGGAGCTCCTACAATGAGCAGTTCTTC
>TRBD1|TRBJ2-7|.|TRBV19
CASSIGTGTYEQYF
TGTGCCAGTAGTATAGGGACAGGGACGTACGAGCAGTACTTC
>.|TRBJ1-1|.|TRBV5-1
CASRLMAAAEAFF
TGCGCCAGCCGCCTGATGGCCGCCGCTGAAGCTTTCTTT
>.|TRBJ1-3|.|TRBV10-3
CAILLLSGNTIYF
TGTGCCATCCTACTGCTCTCTGGAAACACCATATATTTT
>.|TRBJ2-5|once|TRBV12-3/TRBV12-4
CASSRGETQYF
TGTGCCAGCAGTAGGGGGGAGACCCAGTACTTC
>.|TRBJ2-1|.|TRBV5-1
CASSLESGLNEQFF
TGCGCCAGCAGCTTGGAGAGCGGCCTTAATGAGCAGTTCTTC
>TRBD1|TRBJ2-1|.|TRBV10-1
CASSEPGQNYNEQFF
TGCGCCAGCAGTGAACCGGGACAGAACTACAATGAGCAGTTCTTC
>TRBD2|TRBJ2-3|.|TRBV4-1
CASSQEPTSGRRHGTDTQYF
TGCGCCAGCAGCCAAGAGCCCACTAGCGGGAGGAGACACGGCACAGATACGCAGTATTTT
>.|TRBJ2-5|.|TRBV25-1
CASAPRGPETQYF
TGTGCCAGCGCCCCTCGAGGTCCGGAGACCCAGTACTTC
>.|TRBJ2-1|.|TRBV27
CASSQISPGQYPIYNEQFF
TGTGCCAGCAGTCAGATCTCCCCTGGACAGTACCCTATATACAATGAGCAGTTCTTC
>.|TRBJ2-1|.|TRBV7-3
CASRSAGASNEQFF
TGTGCCAGCAGGTCGGCAGGGGCATCCAATGAGCAGTTCTTC
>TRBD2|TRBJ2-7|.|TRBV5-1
CASSRIAGESNEQYF
TGCGCCAGCAGTCGTATAGCGGGAGAATCCAACGAGCAGTACTTC
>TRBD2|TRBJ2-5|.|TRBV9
CASSLGLAVQETQYF
TGTGCCAGCAGCCTAGGACTAGCGGTCCAAGAGACCCAGTACTTC
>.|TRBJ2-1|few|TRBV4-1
CASSQGGFTYNEQFF
TGCGCCAGCAGCCAAGGCGGGTTCACCTACAATGAGCAGTTCTTC
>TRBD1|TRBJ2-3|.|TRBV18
CASSPRTGGADTQYF
TGTGCCAGCTCACCCCGGACAGGGGGCGCAGATACGCAGTATTTT
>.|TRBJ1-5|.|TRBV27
CASSLTFPRGQPQHF
TGTGCCAGCAGTTTAACCTTTCCAAGGGGTCAGCCCCAGCATTTT
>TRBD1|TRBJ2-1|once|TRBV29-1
CSFRQGNEQFF
TGCAGCTTCCGACAGGGAAATGAGCAGTTCTTC
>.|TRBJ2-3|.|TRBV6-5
CASSYASRTSTDTQYF
TGTGCCAGCAGTTATGCCTCCCGGACTAGCACAGATACGCAGTATTTT
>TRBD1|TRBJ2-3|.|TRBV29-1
CSVMTGGTDTQYF
TGCAGCGTAATGACAGGGGGCACAGATACGCAGTATTTT
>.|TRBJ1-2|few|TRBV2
CASRVTANYGYTF
TGTGCCAGCAGGGTTACAGCTAACTATGGCTACACCTTC
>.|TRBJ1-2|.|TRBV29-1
CSVDGVQGNNYGYTF
TGCAGCGTTGATGGGGTGCAGGGAAATAACTATGGCTACACCTTC
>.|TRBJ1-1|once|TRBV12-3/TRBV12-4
CAGTKGAEAFF
TGTGCCGGCACCAAAGGAGCTGAAGCTTTCTTT
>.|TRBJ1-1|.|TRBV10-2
CASSESRAGGTEAFF
TGCGCCAGCAGTGAGTCGAGAGCCGGGGGGACTGAAGCTTTCTTT
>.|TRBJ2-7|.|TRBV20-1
CSASEGLYEQYF
TGCAGTGCTAGTGAGGGCCTATACGAGCAGTACTTC
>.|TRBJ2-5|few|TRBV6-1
CASSEGWGVPQETQYF
TGTGCCAGCAGTGAAGGATGGGGAGTCCCCCAAGAGACCCAGTACTTC
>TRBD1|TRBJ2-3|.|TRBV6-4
CASSDGKGAVDTQYF
TGTGCCAGCAGTGACGGAAAGGGGGCAGTAGATACGCAGTATTTT
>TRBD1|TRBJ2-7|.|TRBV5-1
CASSARLGTAAYEQYF
TGCGCCAGCAGCGCCCGTCTTGGGACAGCTGCCTACGAGCAGTACTTC
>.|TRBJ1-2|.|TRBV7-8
CASSLTPGFPSNYGYTF
TGTGCCAGCAGCTTAACCCCGGGATTTCCTTCTAACTATGGCTACACCTTC
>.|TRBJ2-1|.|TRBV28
CASSLSRNEQFF
TGTGCCAGCAGTTTGAGTCGAAATGAGCAGTTCTTC
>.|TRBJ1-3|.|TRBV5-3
CARSPEGRGFFNTIYF
TGTGCCAGAAGCCCGGAAGGCAGGGGATTTTTCAACACCATATATTTT
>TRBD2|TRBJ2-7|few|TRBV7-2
CASSLVGTSGRRSSYEQYF
TGTGCCAGCAGCTTAGTGGGGACTAGCGGGAGGCGGAGCTCCTACGAGCAGTACTTC
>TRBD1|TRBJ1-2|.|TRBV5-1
CASSSDRDGYTF
TGCGCCAGCAGCTCCGACAGGGATGGCTACACCTTC
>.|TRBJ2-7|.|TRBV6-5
CASNVRTTYEQYF
TGTGCCAGCAACGTCAGGACTACTTACGAGCAGTACTTC
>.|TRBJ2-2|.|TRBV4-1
CASSQDPRGPTGELFF
TGCGCCAGCAGCCAAGACCCGCGAGGGCCCACCGGGGAGCTGTTTTTT
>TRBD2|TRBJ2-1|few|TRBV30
CAWSPTSGGFNEQFF
TGTGCCTGGAGCCCAACTAGCGGGGGTTTCAATGAGCAGTTCTTC
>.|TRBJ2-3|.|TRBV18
CASSPPSGGHTDTQYF
TGTGCCAGCTCACCTCCCTCGGGGGGACACACAGATACGCAGTATTTT
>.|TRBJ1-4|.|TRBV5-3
CARSLVSGRVREKLFF
TGTGCCAGAAGCTTGGTTTCTGGCAGGGTAAGAGAAAAACTGTTTTTT
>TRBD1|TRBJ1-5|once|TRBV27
CASSPGQGVYSNQPQHF
TGTGCCAGCAGCCCGGGACAGGGTGTTTATAGCAATCAGCCCCAGCATTTT
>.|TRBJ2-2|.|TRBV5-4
CASSFRNTGELFF
TGTGCCAGCAGCTTCCGGAACACCGGGGAGCTGTTTTTT
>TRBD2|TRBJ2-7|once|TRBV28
CASRVAGVSYEQYF
TGTGCCAGCAGAGTAGCGGGAGTTTCCTACGAGCAGTACTTC
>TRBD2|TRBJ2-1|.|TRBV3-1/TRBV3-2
CASSQDYGVAGVHSYNEQFF
TGTGCCAGCAGCCAGGACTATGGGGTAGCGGGAGTGCACTCCTACAATGAGCAGTTCTTC
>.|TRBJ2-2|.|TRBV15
CATSRETGELFF
TGTGCCACCAGCAGGGAGACCGGGGAGCTGTTTTTT
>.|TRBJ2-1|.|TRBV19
CASKERSYNEQFF
TGTGCCAGTAAGGAGCGGAGTTACAATGAGCAGTTCTTC
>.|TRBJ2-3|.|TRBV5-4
CASSIHGGTDTQYF
TGTGCCAGCAGCATCCATGGCGGGACAGATACGCAGTATTTT
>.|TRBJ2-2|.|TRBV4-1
CASSRWGDGPTGELFF
TGCGCCAGCAGCCGGTGGGGGGACGGACCCACCGGGGAGCTGTTTTTT
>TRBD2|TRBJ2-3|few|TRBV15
CATSRGATPSGGATDTQYF
TGTGCCACCAGCAGAGGTGCAACCCCTAGCGGGGGGGCAACAGATACGCAGTATTTT
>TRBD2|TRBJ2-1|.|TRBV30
CAWSVHGGGSYNEQFF
TGTGCCTGGAGTGTACATGGGGGGGGATCCTACAATGAGCAGTTCTTC
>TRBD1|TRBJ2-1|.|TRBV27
CASSSAGGSWGEQFF
TGTGCCAGCAGTTCCGCAGGGGGATCCTGGGGTGAGCAGTTCTTC
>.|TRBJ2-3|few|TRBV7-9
CASSRVSDTQYF
TGTGCCAGCAGCCGGGTGTCAGATACGCAGTATTTT